Presented here are 14 T cell receptor beta chains from one specimen sequenced in a study of cytomegalovirus exposure and HLA in healthy donors. Primers included in the PCR were 60 Vbeta and 13 Jbeta primers. Produced via immunoSEQ multiplex PCR; TCRdb's table is partial and in-frame only. Of around 86,000 clones listed, around four fifths are singletons. Sequencing used PBMCs. The receptor set was obtained from a man aged 50 to 59 in good health and CMV-seropositive.

This clone occurred once. The chain has TRBV7-9 and TRBJ2-1, with a possible D match to TRBD1 (5 bases). The germline CDR1 and CDR2 sequences are SEHNR and FQNEAQ (reference sequence). Trimming pared 2 bases from V and 4 bases from J, leaving 12 bases between. The CDR3 loop spans 15 amino acids. In nucleotides, the CDR3 is TGTGCCAGCAGCTTAATTGGGGCGGAATACAATGAGCAGTTCTTC. Translated: CASSLIGAEYNEQFF.

This sequence joins TRBV7-2 and TRBJ1-3; TRBD1 might be the D (6 bases). This CDR3 has 15 residues. Germline V gene sequence: CDR1 SGHTA, CDR2 FQGNSA. V was shortened by 5 bases and J by 2 bases, with 13 bases between the two germline ends. CDR3 coding DNA: TGTGCCAGCAGCCGCACGTGGGGGCCTGGAAACACCATATATTTT. Translating it yields CASSRTWGPGNTIYF. The complete variable domain, with remaining parts taken from reference TRBV7-2 and TRBJ1-3, reads GAGVSQSPSNKVTEKGKDVELRCDPISGHTALYWYRQSLGQGLEFLIYFQGNSAPDKSGLPSDRFSAERTGGSVSTLTIQRTQQEDSAVYLCASSRTWGPGNTIYFGEGSWLTVV.

Only a few counts were recorded for this clone. The chain couples TRBV18 to TRBJ1-6; D uncertain. The CDR3 runs 13 residues. Trimming cost V 6 bases and J 7 bases, with 10 bases left between them. Per germline, CDR1 KGHSH and CDR2 LQKENI. CDR3 residues: CASSRELNSPLHF. Written as DNA, the CDR3 is TGTGCCAGCTCGCGTGAACTGAATTCACCCCTCCACTTT.

The CDR3 reads CASSLRGRPMGEQYF. Here the CDR3 DNA reads TGTGCCAGCAGCTTACGGGGGAGGCCAATGGGGGAGCAGTACTTC. The genes are TRBV11-1 and TRBJ2-7; maybe TRBD2 (6 bases). This CDR3 comprises 15 residues. Germline lookup yields CDR1 SGHAT and CDR2 FQDESV (reference sequence). V was trimmed by 2 bases and J by 7 bases, leaving 18 bases between them. The full variable domain, with the rest looked up from reference TRBV11-1 and TRBJ2-7, is EAEVAQSPRYKITEKSQAVAFWCDPISGHATLYWYRQILGQGPELLVQFQDESVVDDSQLPKDRFSAERLKGVDSTLKIQPAELGDSAMYLCASSLRGRPMGEQYFGPGTRLTVT.

The rearrangement uses TRBV25-1 and TRBJ2-1; 8 positions match TRBD2. V gave up 9 bases and J gave up 6 bases; unmatched junction bases: 10. This CDR3 is built from 14 residues. Per germline, CDR1 MGHDK and CDR2 SYGVNS. The DNA of the CDR3 is TGTGCCAGTAAGACTAGCGAGCCCGCCAATGAGCAGTTCTTC. This sequence encodes CASKTSEPANEQFF. Drawing the rest from reference TRBV25-1 and TRBJ2-1, the complete variable domain is EADIYQTPRYLVIGTGKKITLECSQTMGHDKMYWYQQDPGMELHLIHYSYGVNSTEKGDLSSESTVSRIRTEHFPLTLESARPSHTSQYLCASKTSEPANEQFFGPGTRLTVL.

In this sample, this clone turned up a few times. The chain links TRBV7-8 to TRBJ2-1; D gene uncertain. This CDR3 contains 15 residues. The V and J ends lost 0 bases and 6 bases respectively, with 12 bases between them. Germline CDR1 reads SGHVS; CDR2 reads FQNEAQ. The CDR3: CASSLADSLSNEQFF. In nucleotides, the CDR3 is TGTGCCAGCAGCTTAGCCGATAGCTTGAGCAATGAGCAGTTCTTC.

The chain carries TRBV7-2 and TRBJ2-7, with 9 bases identical to TRBD1. Germline V gene sequence: CDR1 SGHTA, CDR2 FQGNSA. The CDR3 extends over 14 amino acids. Losses at the gene ends were 5 bases for V and 3 bases for J; bases not matched to a gene: 5. The CDR3 region is CASSPRTGVYEQYF. DNA for the CDR3: TGTGCCAGCAGCCCAAGGACAGGGGTCTACGAGCAGTACTTC.

The chain employs TRBV5-1 and TRBJ2-3, with D uncertain. The length of the CDR3 is 12 residues. The V end lost 4 bases, the J end lost 3 bases, and 6 bases lay between the germline ends. CDR1 and CDR2 from the germline V gene are SGHRS and YFSETQ. CDR3 sequence: CASSHKTDTQYF. The CDR3 nucleotides read TGCGCCAGCAGCCACAAAACAGATACGCAGTATTTT.

The chain links TRBV9 to TRBJ2-3; a weak D match, TRBD2 (5 bases). Trimming took off 6 bases at V and 4 bases at J, with 18 bases between the two ends. The CDR3 spans 15 residues. The germline V gene encodes CDR1 SGDLS and CDR2 YYNGEE. The CDR3 reads CASTPEEGVSDTQYF. The CDR3, as DNA: TGTGCCAGCACCCCCGAAGAGGGTGTTTCAGATACGCAGTATTTT.

The CDR3 sequence is CASSQGLAGRRGGELFF. The DNA of the CDR3 is TGCGCCAGCAGCCAGGGACTAGCGGGACGGCGTGGCGGGGAGCTGTTTTTT. The V gene is TRBV4-1, the J gene TRBJ2-2, with 13 bases aligning to TRBD2. The V gene's germline CDR1 is MGHRA and CDR2 YSYEKL. The CDR3 extends over 17 amino acids. The J segment lost 7 bases and the V segment lost 3 bases, leaving 8 bases of the junction unmatched.

The chain employs TRBV11-2 and TRBJ1-6; 8 nucleotides match TRBD1. There are 14 residues in the CDR3. Germline V lookup: CDR1 SGHAT, CDR2 FQNNGV. The ends lost 7 bases at V and 9 bases at J; junction bases unmatched: 8. The CDR3, as DNA: TGTGCCAGCAACCCGGGACAGGCGGGTTCACCCCTCCACTTT. It yields the protein CASNPGQAGSPLHF.

J is TRBJ2-7 and V is TRBV7-3, with 11 positions matching TRBD2. The junction had 3 bases not matched to a gene; V was cut back by 3 bases and J by 2 bases. Germline V lookup: CDR1 SGHTA, CDR2 FQGTGA. This CDR3 is 15 amino acids long. The CDR3: CASSLGTSGTYEQYF. CDR3 DNA sequence: TGTGCCAGCAGCTTGGGGACTAGCGGAACCTACGAGCAGTACTTC.

This clone was detected once. The V call is TRBV7-2, the J call TRBJ1-2; 8 bases fit TRBD1. Germline loops: CDR1 SGHTA, CDR2 FQGNSA. The V and J ends lost 5 bases and 0 bases, in that order; junction bases with no gene match: 5. The CDR3 is 15 residues long. For the CDR3, the DNA is TGTGCCAGCAGCCAACAGACAGGGGCTAACTATGGCTACACCTTC. Protein sequence: CASSQQTGANYGYTF.

The V gene is TRBV15, the J gene TRBJ2-7; 7 nucleotides match TRBD2. Germline V gene sequence: CDR1 LNHNV, CDR2 YYDKDF (reference sequence). The V and J ends lost 6 bases and 2 bases, in that order; junction bases with no gene match: 7. The CDR3 runs 14 residues. The CDR3 sequence: CATRRGLDPYEQYF. CDR3 in DNA: TGTGCCACCAGGCGCGGACTAGATCCCTACGAGCAGTACTTC.